Shown below are 5 T cell receptor beta chains from a single sample sequenced in a study of blood T cell repertoires in COVID-19. Sequencing was performed with immunoSEQ multiplex PCR; in TCRdb, only in-frame clones are kept and a portion is missing. The data contain 150,000 or so clones, 74% of them singletons. The sequenced material came from peripheral blood. These receptors were collected from an elderly woman with acute or convalescent COVID-19.

This clone was seen ten or more times. V usage is TRBV6-5 and J usage is TRBJ1-1; D possibly corresponds to TRBD1 (5 bases). V lost 9 bases and J lost 2, with 13 bases in between. CDR1 and CDR2 from the germline V gene are MNHEY and SVGAGI. The CDR3 has 13 amino acids. The CDR3: CASYRTVNTEAFF. CDR3 nucleotide sequence: TGTGCCAGTTACAGGACGGTCAACACTGAAGCTTTCTTT.

The chain links TRBV19 to TRBJ2-7, with TRBD1 matching 7 bases. The germline V gene encodes CDR1 LNHDA and CDR2 SQIVND (reference sequence). The CDR3 sequence is 14 residues long. After removal of 4 bases from V and 2 bases from J, the junction contained 5 bases not matched to a gene. As DNA, the CDR3 is TGTGCCAGTAGTAAAGACAGGGCCCCCTACGAGCAGTACTTC. Protein sequence: CASSKDRAPYEQYF.

As to this clone: Other nucleotide sequences from this sample produce the same CDR3. V gene TRBV4-2 combines with J gene TRBJ1-4; D not certain. The CDR3 is 12 amino acids. V lost 4 bases, J lost 5 bases, and 5 bases lay in between. Per germline, CDR1 LGHNA and CDR2 YNFKEQ. The CDR3 nucleotides are TGTGCCAGCAGCCGGCCGAATGAAAAACTGTTTTTT. Protein sequence: CASSRPNEKLFF.

Here the CDR3 DNA reads TGTGCCAGCAGCAACGGGGGACTAGCGGGCGACAATGAGCAGTTCTTC. This codes for CASSNGGLAGDNEQFF. The chain employs TRBV11-3 and TRBJ2-1, with 12 bases lining up with TRBD2. Germline lookup yields CDR1 SGHNT and CDR2 YENEEA. The trim removed 5 bases at V and 5 bases at J, leaving 7 bases unmatched. CDR3 length equals 16 residues.

This clone was picked up a small number of times. The J gene is TRBJ1-1, the V gene TRBV5-4; 8 nucleotides align to TRBD1. CDR3 length: 14 amino acids. Germline V lookup: CDR1 SGHNT, CDR2 YYREEE (reference sequence). V trimming: 4 bases; J trimming: 4 bases; junction bases outside the gene matches: 6. The CDR3: CASSITGGSTEAFF. For the CDR3, the DNA is TGTGCCAGCAGCATTACAGGGGGGAGCACTGAAGCTTTCTTT. Looking up the rest from reference TRBV5-4 and TRBJ1-1 gives the full variable domain: ETGVTQSPTHLIKTRGQQVTLRCSSQSGHNTVSWYQQALGQGPQFIFQYYREEENGRGNFPPRFSGLQFPNYSSELNVNALELDDSALYLCASSITGGSTEAFFGQGTRLTVV.